The 19 T cell receptor beta chains listed next were all sequenced from one sample in a study of cytomegalovirus exposure and HLA in healthy donors. Amplification used 60 Vbeta primers and 13 Jbeta primers. Measured with immunoSEQ multiplex PCR; TCRdb has only the in-frame clones, and not every one. In the table there are about 82,000 clones, approximately 81% of which are singletons. Sequencing was performed on PBMCs. These TCRs come from a woman aged 45 to 65 in good health and CMV-seropositive.

This clone was observed once. The chain joins TRBV7-2 to TRBJ1-5; 7 positions match TRBD1. Germline loops: CDR1 SGHTA, CDR2 FQGNSA. The CDR3 consists of 14 residues. V lost 4 bases, J lost 4 bases, and 4 bases stayed unmatched. CDR3 in DNA: TGTGCCAGCAGCTCGACAGGGTCAAATCAGCCCCAGCATTTT. It yields the protein CASSSTGSNQPQHF.

This sequence joins TRBV29-1 and TRBJ1-1; 8 nucleotides line up with TRBD1. Unmatched junction bases numbered 8, after V lost 8 bases and J lost 3 bases. Germline CDR1 reads SQVTM; CDR2 reads ANQGSEA. This CDR3 region has 13 residues. CDR3 protein: CSTGQGQDTEAFF. CDR3 DNA: TGCAGCACAGGACAGGGTCAGGACACTGAAGCTTTCTTT.

The chain carries TRBV7-9 and TRBJ2-1, with 13 positions matching TRBD2. The V segment lost 5 bases and the J segment 9 bases; nucleotides outside the gene matches: 7. The CDR3 length is 15 residues. Germline CDR1 reads SEHNR; CDR2 reads FQNEAQ (reference sequence). The CDR3 DNA reads TGTGCCAGCAGCCTCGGGACTAGCGGGATAGTTGAGCAGTTCTTC. Encoded protein: CASSLGTSGIVEQFF.

The rearrangement links TRBV19 to TRBJ2-1, with a tentative D call TRBD1 (6 bases). CDR1 and CDR2 from the germline V gene are LNHDA and SQIVND (reference sequence). Trimming left V 4 bases short and J 7 bases short, with 17 bases between. The CDR3 is 15 residues long. CDR3 protein: CASSTTGSSTNEQFF. The CDR3 coding sequence is TGTGCCAGTAGTACCACAGGGAGTAGCACTAATGAGCAGTTCTTC.

The chain links TRBV23-1 to TRBJ1-3; 8 bases map to TRBD1. TRBV23-1 is sorted into the ORF group, with uncertain function. J gave up 0 bases and V 2 bases, and 12 bases lay outside the gene matches. This CDR3 is 19 amino acids long. The CDR3 region has the DNA TGCGCCAGCAGTCAAGCCGGGACAGGAACTTGGAGCTCTGGAAACACCATATATTTT. Translating gives CASSQAGTGTWSSGNTIYF.

This chain links TRBV7-8 with TRBJ1-3; D might be TRBD1 (6 bases). Trimming took off 3 bases at V and 2 bases at J, with 14 bases between the two ends. The CDR3 is 16 residues long. From germline, CDR1 is SGHVS and CDR2 FQNEAQ. The CDR3 nucleotides are TGTGCCAGCAGCTTGGCGGGGGCCTACGCTGGAAACACCATATATTTT. Protein: CASSLAGAYAGNTIYF.

A word on this clone: In the same sample, other DNA sequences code for this CDR3. The V gene is TRBV4-1, the J gene TRBJ2-7; D possibly corresponds to TRBD2 (6 bases). CDR1 is MGHRA and CDR2 is YSYEKL in the germline V gene. This CDR3 contains 15 residues. Trimming stripped 1 base from V and 0 bases from J, with 10 bases between. The DNA for the CDR3 is TGCGCCAGCAGCCAAGGGGACTTCTACTCCTACGAGCAGTACTTC. It specifies CASSQGDFYSYEQYF.

The chain links TRBV29-1 to TRBJ1-1; D is undetermined. Trimming pared 4 bases from V and 2 bases from J, leaving 11 bases between. Per germline, CDR1 SQVTM and CDR2 ANQGSEA. The CDR3 covers 13 residues. As DNA, the CDR3 is TGCAGCGTTGGGCAGGTTCCTAACACTGAAGCTTTCTTT. It yields the protein CSVGQVPNTEAFF.

The chain has TRBV19 and TRBJ2-5, with 9 positions matching TRBD1. V lost 3 bases to trimming and J lost 6 bases; unmatched junction nucleotides: 2. Germline loops: CDR1 LNHDA, CDR2 SQIVND (reference sequence). The CDR3 covers 13 residues. CDR3 in amino acids: CASSIGTGQTQYF. In DNA, the CDR3 is TGTGCCAGTAGTATCGGGACAGGGCAGACCCAGTACTTC.

The chain joins TRBV7-2 to TRBJ2-2; D is ambiguous. The CDR3 contains 15 residues. Germline V gene data show CDR1 as SGHTA and CDR2 as FQGNSA. With 1 base removed from V and 1 base from J, the gap between germline ends came to 7 bases. Here the CDR3 reads CASSLGPGNTGELFF. The CDR3 DNA is TGTGCCAGCAGCTTAGGTCCAGGGAACACCGGGGAGCTGTTTTTT.

The chain links TRBV6-5 to TRBJ1-2, with 7 bases matching TRBD1. Germline CDR1 and CDR2: MNHEY and SVGAGI. CDR3 size: 13 residues. Losses at the gene ends were 10 bases for V and 6 bases for J; bases not matched to a gene: 11. The CDR3 is CATRNDRADGYTF. The CDR3 DNA reads as TGTGCCACCCGAAACGACAGGGCCGATGGCTACACCTTC.

This clone was picked up a small number of times. This chain uses TRBV29-1 with TRBJ1-2; tentatively, D is TRBD1 (6 bases). The CDR3 totals 15 residues. The ends were cut back, 6 bases at V and 2 bases at J, with 19 bases in the middle. The germline gives CDR1 SQVTM, CDR2 ANQGSEA. The CDR3 loop reads CSVAGTEGGNYGYTF. DNA of the CDR3: TGCAGCGTCGCCGGGACGGAGGGGGGGAACTATGGCTACACCTTC.

CDR3 protein: CSDVSGRVYNEQFF. The CDR3 region has the DNA TGCAGCGACGTTAGCGGGAGAGTCTACAATGAGCAGTTCTTC. The chain has TRBV29-1 and TRBJ2-1, with 9 bases aligning to TRBD2. Trimming took 7 bases from V and 3 from J; bases not matched to a gene: 7. Germline V CDR1 and CDR2: SQVTM, ANQGSEA. This CDR3 is built from 14 residues.

The chain recombines TRBV13 with TRBJ2-2; D perhaps matches TRBD2 (6 bases). This CDR3 region has 14 residues. CDR1 PRHDT and CDR2 FYEKMQ come from the germline V gene (reference sequence). V lost 5 bases to trimming and J lost 7 bases, with 14 bases between them. CDR3 sequence: CASSAGTPSGELFF. CDR3 nucleotides: TGTGCCAGCAGCGCCGGGACTCCTAGCGGGGAGCTGTTTTTT.

The sample holds a few counts of this clone. The chain recombines TRBV7-8 with TRBJ2-7; 10 bases match TRBD1. V lost 6 bases to trimming and J lost 3 bases; unmatched junction nucleotides: 5. From germline, CDR1 is SGHVS and CDR2 FQNEAQ. The CDR3 runs to 14 residues. The CDR3 loop reads CASSETGGGYEQYF. CDR3 sequence (DNA): TGTGCCAGCAGTGAGACAGGGGGCGGCTACGAGCAGTACTTC.

This chain uses TRBV6-1 with TRBJ2-3; D possibly corresponds to TRBD2 (5 bases). The V end was cut by 7 bases, the J end by 7 bases, with 18 bases between. This CDR3 comprises 14 residues. The germline V gene has CDR1 MNHNS and CDR2 SASEGT. The CDR3 region has the DNA TGTGCCAGCAACCTTCGGGGTGGGCCTAATACGCAGTATTTT. Its translation is CASNLRGGPNTQYF.

The chain has TRBV7-9 and TRBJ1-5, with a weak D call TRBD1 (6 bases). This CDR3 is 14 amino acids long. The ends were cut back, 4 bases at V and 1 base at J, with 8 bases in the middle. Germline loops: CDR1 SEHNR, CDR2 FQNEAQ (reference sequence). The CDR3 sequence: CASSSGQSNQPQHF. The CDR3 nucleotides read TGTGCCAGCAGCTCCGGACAGAGCAATCAGCCCCAGCATTTT.

In this sample, this clone turned up a few times. V and J are TRBV7-6 and TRBJ2-7; tentatively, D is TRBD1 (7 bases). CDR1 and CDR2 from the germline V gene are SGHVS and FNYEAQ. This CDR3 contains 16 residues. V lost 5 bases and J lost 2, with 19 bases in between. As DNA, the CDR3 is TGTGCCAGCAGCCAACTCAGGGGGAGGAGCCCCTACGAGCAGTACTTC. This codes for CASSQLRGRSPYEQYF.

This clone has just a few counts. The chain couples TRBV28 to TRBJ2-1; TRBD2 matches at 9 bases. Germline CDR1 reads MDHEN; CDR2 reads SYDVKM. V shed 7 bases, J shed 4 bases, and the junction held 8 bases outside the gene matches. CDR3 length: 15 amino acids. The CDR3 DNA reads as TGTGCCAGCATGGAGGCAGCGGGAGGATACAATGAGCAGTTCTTC. Amino acid sequence: CASMEAAGGYNEQFF. Full variable domain (rest looked up from reference TRBV28 and TRBJ2-1): DVKVTQSSRYLVKRTGEKVFLECVQDMDHENMFWYRQDPGLGLRLIYFSYDVKMKEKGDIPEGYSVSREKKERFSLILESASTNQTSMYLCASMEAAGGYNEQFFGPGTRLTVL.